This T cell receptor beta chain was profiled in a study of cytomegalovirus exposure and HLA in healthy donors. Whole-study findings and limits: Rarity characterized most TCR sequences, yet some public TCRs appeared in many donors. Cytomegalovirus association was listed for 164 TCR beta chains. There were a few CMV-associated chains whose specificity for CMV antigens was confirmed in vitro.

With regard to this clone: Its antigen is as yet unknown.

This CDR3 has 14 amino acids. Trimming stripped 3 bases from V and 5 bases from J, with 10 bases between. CDR1 is LNHDA and CDR2 is SQIVND in the germline V gene (reference sequence). Here immunoSEQ multiplex PCR was the method, and the copy in TCRdb shows in-frame clones only, minus some. The sample contains over 200,000 clones, roughly 84% of which appear only once. The rearrangement joins TRBV19 to TRBJ1-4, with D unclear. Material for sequencing was PBMCs. This TCR was sampled from a young woman in good health and CMV-seropositive. CDR3 nucleotides: TGTGCCAGTAGTATCGTCCTCGGGAATGAAAAACTGTTTTTT. Its protein is CASSIVLGNEKLFF.